This T cell receptor beta chain was captured by sequencing in a study of T cells and copy number aberrations in small-cell lung cancer. V was pared by 4 bases and J by 6 bases, with 7 bases between. CDR1 is SQVTM and CDR2 is ANQGSEA in the germline V gene. The CDR3 has 11 residues. Normal lung samples lay at least 2 cm from the tumor margin. Assay used: immunoSEQ multiplex PCR; TCRdb lists only in-frame clones, some missing. The sample has 6,000 to 7,500 clones, roughly four fifths seen once. The TCR originated in a woman aged 50 to 60 with small cell lung cancer. The sequencing input was normal tissue next to the tumor. The chain uses TRBV29-1 and TRBJ2-1, with D unresolved. CDR3 sequence: CSVVLGNEQFF. The CDR3 region has the DNA TGCAGCGTTGTCCTGGGCAATGAGCAGTTCTTC.